This paragraph covers one T cell receptor beta chain sequence. This sample was taken from a study of blood T cell repertoires in COVID-19. Study summary: Specimens from acute and convalescent COVID-19 originated in the United States, Italy and Spain. PBMCs, B-cell-depleted T cells, or T cells provided the cDNA or gDNA that made up the material.

Trimming removed 3 bases from V and 0 bases from J, with 5 bases in between. Germline lookup yields CDR1 SGHVS and CDR2 FQNEAQ. This CDR3 region has 13 residues. Original processing notes: Amplification of reference gene primers was used by the study to estimate nucleated cell counts. Here immunoSEQ multiplex PCR was the method, and the copy in TCRdb shows in-frame clones only, minus some. The V and J calls and clone size are taken from that table; D and trimming were inferred from the DNA. Of some 170,000 clones in the sample, roughly 90% were seen once. Sequenced input: peripheral blood. The V call is TRBV7-8, the J call TRBJ2-5; D is unresolved. This TCR was sampled from a woman aged 45-60 years with acute or convalescent COVID-19. This CDR3 is CASSFRYQETQYF. In DNA, the CDR3 is TGTGCCAGCAGCTTCCGGTACCAAGAGACCCAGTACTTC. Supplemented by reference TRBV7-8 and TRBJ2-5, the full variable domain reads GAGVSQSPRYKVAKRGQDVALRCDPISGHVSLFWYQQALGQGPEFLTYFQNEAQLDKSGLPSDRFFAERPEGSVSTLKIQRTQQEDSAVYLCASSFRYQETQYFGPGTRLLVL.